The 5 T cell receptor beta chains below were found in one sample sequenced in a study of blood T cell repertoires in COVID-19. Assay: immunoSEQ multiplex PCR; the TCRdb copy retains only in-frame clones and omits some. Of about 68,000 clones in the sample, approximately 84% were seen once. The sample comprised peripheral blood. The receptor set was obtained from a man aged 45-60 years with active COVID-19.

The V gene is TRBV6-5, the J gene TRBJ1-6; D remains ambiguous. Deletions cut 10 bases from V and 8 bases from J, with 21 bases between. Germline CDR1 and CDR2: MNHEY and SVGAGI. The CDR3 consists of 15 residues. CDR3 DNA: TGTGCCACCACGATCCGAAGCCTACGTGATTCACCCCTCCACTTT. Protein product: CATTIRSLRDSPLHF.

The genes are TRBV5-6 and TRBJ2-1; D not resolved. CDR1 and CDR2 (germline): SGHDT, YYEEEE. V lost 0 bases and J 7 bases, leaving 14 bases between the germline ends. CDR3 length: 15 amino acids. The CDR3 sequence is CASSLALLVQNEQFF. In DNA, the CDR3 is TGTGCCAGCAGCTTGGCTCTGCTAGTCCAGAATGAGCAGTTCTTC. Full variable domain (missing parts from reference TRBV5-6 and TRBJ2-1): DAGVTQSPTHLIKTRGQQVTLRCSPKSGHDTVSWYQQALGQGPQFIFQYYEEEERQRGNFPDRFSGHQFPNYSSELNVNALLLGDSALYLCASSLALLVQNEQFFGPGTRLTVL.

V usage is TRBV18 and J usage is TRBJ2-2; 7 bases agree with TRBD2. There are 15 residues in the CDR3. The germline V gene encodes CDR1 KGHSH and CDR2 LQKENI. V lost 3 bases to trimming and J lost 6 bases; unmatched junction nucleotides: 7. CDR3: CASSPAGSGAGELFF. The CDR3 coding sequence is TGTGCCAGCTCACCCGCAGGGAGCGGGGCCGGGGAGCTGTTTTTT. The full variable domain, completed using reference TRBV18 and TRBJ2-2, is NAGVMQNPRHLVRRRGQEARLRCSPMKGHSHVYWYRQLPEEGLKFMVYLQKENIIDESGMPKERFSAEFPKEGPSILRIQQVVRGDSAAYFCASSPAGSGAGELFFGEGSRLTVL.

The rearrangement joins TRBV27 to TRBJ2-3; D not resolved. This CDR3 is 14 amino acids long. The V end lost 7 bases, the J end lost 5 bases, and 16 bases lay between the germline ends. CDR1 is MNHEY and CDR2 is SMNVEV in the germline V gene (reference sequence). The CDR3 DNA follows: TGTGCCAGCATGGTCGGCGGCACGGGAGATACGCAGTATTTT. Amino acid sequence: CASMVGGTGDTQYF.

This chain's CDR3 is CASSTGGLDGYTF. DNA of the CDR3: TGTGCCAGTAGCACAGGGGGCCTGGATGGCTACACCTTC. The chain is built from TRBV19 and TRBJ1-2; TRBD1 matches 9 bases. The CDR3 is 13 residues long. J gave up 6 bases and V 6 bases, and 5 bases lay outside the gene matches. Germline CDR1 and CDR2: LNHDA and SQIVND (reference sequence).